These 18 T cell receptor beta chains were all obtained from the same sample, sequenced in a study of post-analysis software for immune sequencing data. No cognate antigen is known for these TCRs. Study-wide results and caveats: TRBV segments more frequent in patients than in controls numbered roughly five and included TRBV5-6, TRBV5-1 and TRBV20-1.

Built from TCR beta cDNA, the libraries had unique molecular identifiers in them. TCRdb recomputed calls from the PCR reads with MiXCR, one row per CDR3 protein. The data contain roughly 540,000 distinct CDR3 sequences, around a third of them singletons. Sequenced material: blood. These receptors were obtained from a girl aged 2 to 17 with multiple sclerosis.

The rearrangement joins TRBV4-1 to TRBJ2-2, with no clear D. The CDR3 is 15 amino acids. Deletions cut 6 bases from V and 1 base from J, with 12 bases between. Germline-derived CDR1 and CDR2 are MGHRA and YSYEKL. The CDR3 DNA reads TGCGCCAGCAGTTTCGGACCGATGAACACCGGGGAGCTGTTTTTT. This translates into CASSFGPMNTGELFF.

This clonotype was counted a few times. The V call is TRBV20-1, the J call TRBJ1-5; possible D gene TRBD1, 5 bases. Germline V gene data show CDR1 as DFQATT and CDR2 as SNEGSKA (reference sequence). The CDR3 runs to 13 residues. Trimming pared 1 base from V and 5 bases from J, leaving 9 bases between. Written as DNA, the CDR3 is TGCAGTGCTAGAGTGGGGGAGTATCAGCCCCAGCATTTT. Translation: CSARVGEYQPQHF.

The chain has TRBV20-1 and TRBJ2-1; 9 positions agree with TRBD2. The germline gives CDR1 DFQATT, CDR2 SNEGSKA (reference sequence). V was clipped by 6 bases and J by 1 base; unmatched bases: 10. The CDR3 has 16 amino acids. CDR3 coding DNA: TGCAGTGCCCGTCAGACAGCGGGGGGATCCTACAATGAGCAGTTCTTC. Protein sequence: CSARQTAGGSYNEQFF.

A word on this clonotype: A read error may account for a junction end that differs from germline. The chain uses TRBV3-1 and TRBJ2-3, with 7 bases that match TRBD2. Per the germline V gene, CDR1 is LGHDT and CDR2 is YNNKEL (reference sequence). The CDR3 has 17 residues. CDR3 sequence reads: CAGSQAGPGGSTDTQYF. CDR3 nucleotides: TGTGCCGGCAGCCAGGCCGGACCGGGGGGTAGCACAGATACGCAGTATTTT.

The rearrangement joins TRBV18 to TRBJ2-7; 7 nucleotides line up with TRBD1. The J call may be in error: the DNA end matches TRBJ2-5 better. Germline V gives CDR1 KGHSH, CDR2 LQKENI. CDR3 length: 14 residues. The CDR3 nucleotides read TGTGCCAGCTCACCACAAAACAGGGGAGAGACCCAGTACTTC. It yields the protein CASSPQNRGETQYF.

The sample holds a few counts of this clonotype. This chain links TRBV12-3 or TRBV12-4 with TRBJ1-1; TRBD1 matches at 8 bases. J lost 7 bases, V lost 7 bases, and 14 bases had no gene match. The CDR3 has 15 amino acids. The CDR3 nucleotides read TGTGCCAGCAAGTCCAGGGGGCAGACTAAACGTGAAGCTTTCTTT. Translating it yields CASKSRGQTKREAFF.

This clonotype was detected only a few times. The chain combines TRBV29-1 with TRBJ1-1; possible D gene TRBD1, 5 bases. CDR3 length equals 13 residues. V lost 3 bases and J 5 bases, leaving 13 bases between the germline ends. Per the germline V gene, CDR1 is SQVTM and CDR2 is ANQGSEA. CDR3 DNA: TGCAGCGTTGACAGGGATAGAGGAACTGAAGCTTTCTTT. Protein sequence: CSVDRDRGTEAFF.

The chain combines TRBV6-1 with TRBJ2-7; a possible D gene is TRBD1 (6 bases). V was cut by 1 base and J by 4 bases, with 11 bases left in between. Germline CDR1 reads MNHNS; CDR2 reads SASEGT. CDR3 size: 14 residues. CDR3 in DNA: TGTGCCAGCAGTGAAGGCAACAGGGTATACGAGCAGTACTTC. Residues: CASSEGNRVYEQYF.

This clonotype has more than one count but fewer than ten. The rearrangement links TRBV6-2 or TRBV6-3 to TRBJ2-1; D remains unclear. Germline assignment: CDR1 MNHEY and CDR2 SVGEGT. Trimming left V 2 bases short and J 2 bases short, with 7 bases between. The CDR3 loop spans 14 amino acids. CDR3 sequence: CASSYMGTYNEQFF. The CDR3 coding sequence is TGTGCCAGCAGTTACATGGGGACCTACAATGAGCAGTTCTTC.

The chain is built from TRBV7-9 and TRBJ1-2; possible D gene TRBD1, 5 bases. Per germline, CDR1 SEHNR and CDR2 FQNEAQ (reference sequence). There are 15 residues in the CDR3. V lost 0 bases, J lost 4 bases, and 12 bases lay in between. The CDR3 nucleotides are TGTGCCAGCAGCTTAGCACAGACAGCCCTCTATGGCTACACCTTC. As protein: CASSLAQTALYGYTF.

The V gene is TRBV20-1, the J gene TRBJ2-5, with D hard to call. V was pared by 3 bases and J by 6 bases, with 17 bases between. The CDR3 runs to 14 residues. From germline, CDR1 is DFQATT and CDR2 SNEGSKA (reference sequence). The CDR3 loop reads CSASFRSVFQTQYF. Written as DNA, the CDR3 is TGCAGTGCTAGCTTTCGAAGCGTTTTTCAGACCCAGTACTTC.

This clonotype was counted a few times. This chain connects TRBV20-1 to TRBJ2-3, with 9 bases identical to TRBD2. The V and J ends lost 6 bases and 0 bases, in that order; junction bases with no gene match: 10. This CDR3 spans 16 amino acids. Germline V CDR1 and CDR2: DFQATT, SNEGSKA (reference sequence). In DNA form, the CDR3 reads TGCAGTGCCCCGGAAGCGGGGGGTTCTAGCACAGATACGCAGTATTTT. It codes for CSAPEAGGSSTDTQYF.

This clonotype occurred many times. V usage is TRBV20-1 and J usage is TRBJ2-3; the D gene is possibly TRBD2 (7 bases). This CDR3 contains 15 residues. The germline V and J ends were trimmed by 5 bases and 1 base, with 16 bases remaining between them. From germline, CDR1 is DFQATT and CDR2 SNEGSKA (reference sequence). The CDR3 region has the DNA TGCAGTGCTCATGGGCCGGGGGGCGGCACAGATACGCAGTATTTT. This codes for CSAHGPGGGTDTQYF.

This clonotype has just a few counts. The V gene is TRBV11-2, the J gene TRBJ2-3; 14 positions match TRBD2. The CDR3 consists of 18 residues. With V trimmed by 3 bases and J by 0 bases, 5 bases remained unmatched. Germline V lookup: CDR1 SGHAT, CDR2 FQNNGV. As DNA, the CDR3 is TGTGCCAGCAGCTTCCCGACTAGCGGGGGGGGAAGCACAGATACGCAGTATTTT. Amino acid sequence: CASSFPTSGGGSTDTQYF.

This clonotype was observed a few times. The V and J genes are TRBV6-5 and TRBJ2-1; the match to TRBD2 covers 12 bases. Trimming took 8 bases from V and 10 from J; bases not matched to a gene: 9. Germline-derived CDR1 and CDR2 are MNHEY and SVGAGI. CDR3 length: 14 amino acids. The CDR3 region is CASVSSGGAGEQFF. CDR3 DNA: TGTGCCAGCGTCTCTAGCGGGGGGGCCGGGGAGCAGTTCTTC.

Only a few counts were recorded for this clonotype. The chain is built from TRBV5-1 and TRBJ2-7; no clear D. The CDR3 loop spans 16 amino acids. Germline CDR1 is SGHRS and CDR2 is YFSETQ. V shed 4 bases and J shed 4 bases, with 21 bases lying between them. The CDR3, as DNA: TGCGCCAGCAGCCGCATTCGTACCTTTCCCCAATACGAGCAGTACTTC. This encodes CASSRIRTFPQYEQYF.

The chain carries TRBV6-2 or TRBV6-3 and TRBJ2-3; D gene uncertain. V was pared by 2 bases and J by 5 bases, with 11 bases between. Per germline, CDR1 MNHEY and CDR2 SVGEGT. There are 14 residues in the CDR3. As DNA, the CDR3 is TGTGCCAGCAGTTACATGGGGTCTGTAGATACGCAGTATTTT. As protein: CASSYMGSVDTQYF.

This chain uses TRBV20-1 with TRBJ2-5; a weak D match, TRBD1 (6 bases). The CDR3 loop spans 13 amino acids. Germline-derived CDR1 and CDR2 are DFQATT and SNEGSKA (reference sequence). V was pared by 6 bases and J by 1 base, with 12 bases between. The CDR3 reads CSANGQIQETQYF. The DNA of the CDR3 is TGCAGTGCGAACGGACAGATCCAAGAGACCCAGTACTTC.